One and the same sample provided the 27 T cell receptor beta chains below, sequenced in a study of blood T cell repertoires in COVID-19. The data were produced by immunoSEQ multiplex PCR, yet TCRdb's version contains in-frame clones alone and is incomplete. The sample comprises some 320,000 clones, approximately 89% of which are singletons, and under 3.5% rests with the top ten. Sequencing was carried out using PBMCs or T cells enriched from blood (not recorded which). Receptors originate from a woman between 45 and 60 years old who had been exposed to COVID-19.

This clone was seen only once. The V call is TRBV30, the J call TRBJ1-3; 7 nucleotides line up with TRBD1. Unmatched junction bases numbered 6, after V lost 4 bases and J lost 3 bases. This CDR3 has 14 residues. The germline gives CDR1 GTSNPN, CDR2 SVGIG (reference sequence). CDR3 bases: TGTGCCTGGACAGGGGGTTTTCATGGAAACACCATATATTTT. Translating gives CAWTGGFHGNTIYF.

As DNA, the CDR3 is TGTGCCACCAGCAGATATGGGGCTAGCGGGGGCCAAGAGACCCAGTACTTC. Translating it yields CATSRYGASGGQETQYF. The chain has TRBV15 and TRBJ2-5; TRBD2 matches at 10 bases. The length of the CDR3 is 17 residues. The V gene's germline CDR1 is LNHNV and CDR2 YYDKDF (reference sequence). Germline trimming cut 2 bases from V and 1 base from J; bases unmatched to any gene: 7.

The CDR3 DNA reads TGTGCCACCAGTGATTTGAGGTTTGTGGCAGGGAGGAGCAATCAGCCCCAGCATTTT. This translates into CATSDLRFVAGRSNQPQHF. V gene TRBV24-1 combines with J gene TRBJ1-5; the D gene is possibly TRBD1 (5 bases). CDR1 and CDR2 from the germline V gene are KGHDR and SFDVKD. The CDR3 contains 19 residues. Trimming took off 0 bases at V and 1 base at J, with 18 bases between the two ends.

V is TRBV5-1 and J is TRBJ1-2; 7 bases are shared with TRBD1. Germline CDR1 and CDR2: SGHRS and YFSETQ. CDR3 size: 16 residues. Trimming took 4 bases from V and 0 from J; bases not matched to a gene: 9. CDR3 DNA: TGCGCCAGCAGCCGGGGCGGGACAGCCACTAACTATGGCTACACCTTC. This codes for CASSRGGTATNYGYTF. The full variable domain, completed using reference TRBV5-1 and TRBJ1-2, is KAGVTQTPRYLIKTRGQQVTLSCSPISGHRSVSWYQQTPGQGLQFLFEYFSETQRNKGNFPGRFSGRQFSNSRSEMNVSTLELGDSALYLCASSRGGTATNYGYTFGSGTRLTVV.

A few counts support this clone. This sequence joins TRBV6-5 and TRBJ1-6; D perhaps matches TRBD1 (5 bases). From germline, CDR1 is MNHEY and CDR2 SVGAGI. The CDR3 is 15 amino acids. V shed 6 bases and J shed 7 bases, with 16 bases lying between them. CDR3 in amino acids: CASRKPGQVNSPLHF. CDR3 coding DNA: TGTGCCAGCAGAAAACCCGGACAAGTAAATTCACCCCTCCACTTT.

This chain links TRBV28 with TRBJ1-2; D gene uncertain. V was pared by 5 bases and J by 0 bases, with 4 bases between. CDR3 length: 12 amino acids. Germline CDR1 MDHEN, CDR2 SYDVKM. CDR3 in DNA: TGTGCCAGCAGTACAACTAACTATGGCTACACCTTC. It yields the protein CASSTTNYGYTF.

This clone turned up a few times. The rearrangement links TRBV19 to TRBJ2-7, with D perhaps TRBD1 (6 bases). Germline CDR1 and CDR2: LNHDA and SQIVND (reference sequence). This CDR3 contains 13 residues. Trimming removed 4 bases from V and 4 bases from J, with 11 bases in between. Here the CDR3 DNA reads TGTGCCAGTAGTACTGACAGGATTTACGAGCAGTACTTC. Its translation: CASSTDRIYEQYF.

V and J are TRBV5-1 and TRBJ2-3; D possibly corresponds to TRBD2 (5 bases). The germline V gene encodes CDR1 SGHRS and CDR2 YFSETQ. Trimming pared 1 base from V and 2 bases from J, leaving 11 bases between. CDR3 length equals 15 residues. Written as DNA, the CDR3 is TGCGCCAGCAGCTTGTATTTGAGGGCCACAGATACGCAGTATTTT. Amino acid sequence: CASSLYLRATDTQYF.

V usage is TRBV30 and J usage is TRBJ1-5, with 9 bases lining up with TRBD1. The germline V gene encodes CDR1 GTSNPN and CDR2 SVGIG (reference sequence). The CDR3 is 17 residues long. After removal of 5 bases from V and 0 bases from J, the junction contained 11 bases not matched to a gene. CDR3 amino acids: CAWSRQGGLDSNQPQHF. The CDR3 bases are TGTGCCTGGTCGAGACAGGGGGGCCTTGATAGCAATCAGCCCCAGCATTTT.

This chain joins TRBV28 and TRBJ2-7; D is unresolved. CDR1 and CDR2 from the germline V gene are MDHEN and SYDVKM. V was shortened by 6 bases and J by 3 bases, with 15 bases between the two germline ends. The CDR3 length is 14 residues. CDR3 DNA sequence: TGTGCCAGCAGGTTACCCTATCTAGGCTACGAGCAGTACTTC. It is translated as CASRLPYLGYEQYF. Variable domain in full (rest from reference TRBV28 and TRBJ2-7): DVKVTQSSRYLVKRTGEKVFLECVQDMDHENMFWYRQDPGLGLRLIYFSYDVKMKEKGDIPEGYSVSREKKERFSLILESASTNQTSMYLCASRLPYLGYEQYFGPGTRLTVT.

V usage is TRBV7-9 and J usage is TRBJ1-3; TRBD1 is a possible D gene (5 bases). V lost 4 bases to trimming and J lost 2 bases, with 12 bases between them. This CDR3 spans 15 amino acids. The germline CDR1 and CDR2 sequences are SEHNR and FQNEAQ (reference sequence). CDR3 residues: CASSSQGAAGNTIYF. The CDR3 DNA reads TGTGCCAGCAGCTCCCAAGGGGCTGCTGGAAACACCATATATTTT.

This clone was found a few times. CDR3 DNA: TGTGCCAGTAGCAGGGACACCTCCACAGATACGCAGTATTTT. Translated: CASSRDTSTDTQYF. The chain uses TRBV19 and TRBJ2-3; tentative D call: TRBD1 (6 bases). CDR3 length equals 14 residues. Germline V lookup: CDR1 LNHDA, CDR2 SQIVND (reference sequence). V lost 6 bases and J lost 2, with 12 bases in between.

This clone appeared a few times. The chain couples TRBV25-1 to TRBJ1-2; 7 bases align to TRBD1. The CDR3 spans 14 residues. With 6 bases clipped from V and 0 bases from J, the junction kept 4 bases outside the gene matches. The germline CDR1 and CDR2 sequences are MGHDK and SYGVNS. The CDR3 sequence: CASRRTGPNYGYTF. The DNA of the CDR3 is TGTGCCAGCAGACGGACAGGACCTAACTATGGCTACACCTTC.

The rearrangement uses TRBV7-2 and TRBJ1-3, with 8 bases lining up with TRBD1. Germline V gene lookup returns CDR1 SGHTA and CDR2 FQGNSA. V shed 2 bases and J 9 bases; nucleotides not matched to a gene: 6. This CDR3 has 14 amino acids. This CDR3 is CASSLSGGAITIYF. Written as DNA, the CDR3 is TGTGCCAGCAGCTTATCAGGGGGCGCGATCACCATATATTTT.

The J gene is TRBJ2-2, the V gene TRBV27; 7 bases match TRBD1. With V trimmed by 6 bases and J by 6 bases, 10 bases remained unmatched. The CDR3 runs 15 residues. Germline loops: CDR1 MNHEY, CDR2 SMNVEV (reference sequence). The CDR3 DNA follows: TGTGCCAGCAGAGGGCAGGGGGTAGTGGCCGGGGAGCTGTTTTTT. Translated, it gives CASRGQGVVAGELFF.

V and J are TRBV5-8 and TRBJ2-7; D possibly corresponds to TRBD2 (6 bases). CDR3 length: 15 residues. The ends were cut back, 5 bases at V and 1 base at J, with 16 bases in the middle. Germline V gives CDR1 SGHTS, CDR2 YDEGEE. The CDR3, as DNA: TGTGCCAGCAGGCCCGGTTACGGGGGTTCCTACGAGCAGTACTTC. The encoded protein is CASRPGYGGSYEQYF.

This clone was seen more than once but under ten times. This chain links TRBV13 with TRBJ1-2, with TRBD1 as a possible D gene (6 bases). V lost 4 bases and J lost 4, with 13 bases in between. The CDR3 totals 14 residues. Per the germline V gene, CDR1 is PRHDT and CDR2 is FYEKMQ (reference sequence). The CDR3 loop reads CASSSNRDPYGYTF. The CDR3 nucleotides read TGTGCCAGCAGCTCCAACAGGGATCCCTATGGCTACACCTTC.

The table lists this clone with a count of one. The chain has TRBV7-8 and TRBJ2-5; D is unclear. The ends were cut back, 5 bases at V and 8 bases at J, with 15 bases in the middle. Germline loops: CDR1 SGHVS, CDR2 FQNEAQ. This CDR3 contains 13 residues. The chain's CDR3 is CASSPRRRATQYF. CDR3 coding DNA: TGTGCCAGCAGCCCCCGGCGGCGCGCCACCCAGTACTTC.

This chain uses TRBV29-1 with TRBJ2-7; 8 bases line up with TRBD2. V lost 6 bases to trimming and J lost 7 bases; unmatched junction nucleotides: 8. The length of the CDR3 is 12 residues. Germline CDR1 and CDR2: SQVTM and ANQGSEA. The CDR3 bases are TGCAGCGTAGTAGCGGGGTCGGGGGAGCAGTACTTC. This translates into CSVVAGSGEQYF.

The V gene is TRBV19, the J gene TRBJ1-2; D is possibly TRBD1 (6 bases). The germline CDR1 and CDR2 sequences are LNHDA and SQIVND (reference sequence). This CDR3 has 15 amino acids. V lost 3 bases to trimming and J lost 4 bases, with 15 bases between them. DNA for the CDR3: TGTGCCAGTAGTATCGCGGGGGCGCACCCCTATGGCTACACCTTC. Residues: CASSIAGAHPYGYTF.

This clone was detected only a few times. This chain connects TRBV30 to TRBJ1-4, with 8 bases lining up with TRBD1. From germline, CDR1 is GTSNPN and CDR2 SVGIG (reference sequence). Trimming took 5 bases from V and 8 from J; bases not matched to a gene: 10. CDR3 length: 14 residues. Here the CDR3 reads CAWGVGTGGEKLFF. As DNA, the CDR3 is TGTGCCTGGGGGGTCGGGACAGGCGGAGAAAAACTGTTTTTT.

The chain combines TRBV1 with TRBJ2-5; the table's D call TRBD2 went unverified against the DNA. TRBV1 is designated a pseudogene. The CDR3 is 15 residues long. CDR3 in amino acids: CTSRGAPYLVRTQYF. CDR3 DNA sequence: TGCACCAGCCGCGGGGCTCCCTACCTCGTCAGGACCCAGTACTTC.

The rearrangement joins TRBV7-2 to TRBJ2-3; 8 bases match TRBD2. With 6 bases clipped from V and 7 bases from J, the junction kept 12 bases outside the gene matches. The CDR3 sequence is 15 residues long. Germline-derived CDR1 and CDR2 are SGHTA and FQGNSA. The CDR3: CASSHGTGGLYTQYF. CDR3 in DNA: TGTGCCAGCAGTCACGGGACGGGGGGGCTATATACGCAGTATTTT.

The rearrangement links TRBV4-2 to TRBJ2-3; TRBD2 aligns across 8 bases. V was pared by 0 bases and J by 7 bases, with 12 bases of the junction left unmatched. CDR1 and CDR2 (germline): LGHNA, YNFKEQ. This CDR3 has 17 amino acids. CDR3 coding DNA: TGTGCCAGCAGCCAAGATCTTACCCGGGGGGGCCACAATACGCAGTATTTT. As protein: CASSQDLTRGGHNTQYF.

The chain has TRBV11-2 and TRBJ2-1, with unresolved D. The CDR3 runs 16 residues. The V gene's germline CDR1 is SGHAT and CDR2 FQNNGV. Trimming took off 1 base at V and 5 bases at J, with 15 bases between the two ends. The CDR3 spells CASSLVGFTADNEQFF. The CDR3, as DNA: TGTGCCAGCAGCTTAGTGGGCTTTACAGCCGACAATGAGCAGTTCTTC.

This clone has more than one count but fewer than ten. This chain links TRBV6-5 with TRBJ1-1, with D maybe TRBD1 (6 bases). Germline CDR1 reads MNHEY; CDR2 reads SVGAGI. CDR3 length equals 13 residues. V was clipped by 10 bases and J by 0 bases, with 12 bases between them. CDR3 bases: TGTGCCACCGAACAGGGTTTGAACACTGAAGCTTTCTTT. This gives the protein CATEQGLNTEAFF.

The CDR3 region has the DNA TGTGCCAGCAGCTTGGACAGGGTTCCCTATGGCTACACCTTC. Translation gives CASSLDRVPYGYTF. V usage is TRBV5-4 and J usage is TRBJ1-2; D possibly corresponds to TRBD1 (6 bases). The CDR3 sequence is 14 residues long. Germline CDR1 and CDR2: SGHNT and YYREEE (reference sequence). Trimming removed 0 bases at V and 4 bases at J, with 10 bases between.